The sample holds a few counts of the clone carrying this T cell receptor (beta chain). What it binds is unknown. The donors were part of the roughly 120-subject validation cohort, which stood apart from the 666-subject first cohort. CDR1 and CDR2 from the germline V gene are SEHNR and FQNEAQ (reference sequence). V shed 0 bases, J shed 4 bases, and the junction held 0 bases outside the gene matches. CDR3 length equals 14 residues. Assay: immunoSEQ multiplex PCR; the TCRdb copy retains only in-frame clones and omits some. This table has about 250,000 clones, roughly 84% appearing once. The data were taken from a study of cytomegalovirus exposure and HLA in healthy donors. Broader study findings: Cytomegalovirus status was reportedly diagnosed by the classifier with high sensitivity and specificity.

This sequence originates from a man aged 18 to 29 in good health and CMV-seropositive. V and J are TRBV7-9 and TRBJ1-2, with 9 bases that match TRBD1. The sequenced sample consisted of PBMCs. This chain's CDR3 is CASSLATGGYGYTF. The CDR3 nucleotides read TGTGCCAGCAGCTTAGCGACAGGGGGCTATGGCTACACCTTC.